Below are 27 T cell receptor beta chains sequenced from a single sample in a study of CD8+ T cells in alopecia areata (dated by TCRdb to 2016 to 2019). Library method: the immunoSEQ multiplex PCR assay. For TCR sequencing, RNA was extracted from every sample and reverse transcribed into cDNA to serve as template. Here the immuneACCESS table is served through TCRdb, limited to in-frame sequences with V and J called. Missing clones are a known gap in these copies; in checked studies unresolved V genes cover under half, and the rest lacks a known reason. The sample profile shows about 190,000 clones; 60% of them were found once. The top ten constitute around 0.92% of the sample. Per the publication, the time point label means: around 22 weeks on oral tofacitinib. Taken with the paper, the label for treatment or condition translates to: oral pan-JAK inhibitor, 5-10 mg twice daily. Here the sequenced sample was CD4+ T cells sorted from blood, taken at week 24, from a patient treated with tofacitinib. These receptors were obtained from a human donor with alopecia areata.

CDR3 sequence reads: CASSSRRGPQPQHF. CDR3 nucleotide sequence: TGTGCCAGCAGCTCCCGGCGGGGCCCACAGCCCCAGCATTTT. The genes are TRBV5-6 and TRBJ1-5; TRBD1 is a possible D gene (5 bases). The length of the CDR3 is 14 residues. The ends were cut back, 3 bases at V and 7 bases at J, with 14 bases in the middle. Germline-derived CDR1 and CDR2 are SGHDT and YYEEEE.

The chain carries TRBV15 and TRBJ1-1; 7 nucleotides align to TRBD1. There are 17 residues in the CDR3. The junction had 8 bases not matched to a gene; V was cut back by 1 base and J by 0 bases. CDR1 and CDR2 from the germline V gene are LNHNV and YYDKDF (reference sequence). The CDR3 DNA reads TGTGCCACCAGCAGAGTCAGAAGTAGGGGGCTGAACACTGAAGCTTTCTTT. Its translation: CATSRVRSRGLNTEAFF.

CDR3 residues: CSVGFETGGATNEKLFF. The CDR3 nucleotides read TGCAGCGTTGGATTCGAGACAGGGGGCGCGACTAATGAAAAACTGTTTTTT. J is TRBJ1-4 and V is TRBV29-1; TRBD1 matches 10 bases. Germline CDR1 and CDR2: SQVTM and ANQGSEA. The CDR3 totals 17 residues. V shed 4 bases, J shed 2 bases, and the junction held 10 bases outside the gene matches. Together with reference TRBV29-1 and TRBJ1-4, the CDR3 gives the full variable domain: SAVISQKPSRDICQRGTSLTIQCQVDSQVTMMFWYRQQPGQSLTLIATANQGSEATYESGFVIDKFPISRPNLTFSTLTVSNMSPEDSSIYLCSVGFETGGATNEKLFFGSGTQLSVL.

This rearrangement joins TRBV5-6 to TRBJ1-1, with D possibly being TRBD1 (6 bases). V gave up 2 bases and J gave up 1 base, with 12 bases separating them. This CDR3 is 15 amino acids long. Germline-derived CDR1 and CDR2 are SGHDT and YYEEEE. CDR3 residues: CASSLPQGANTEAFF. The DNA for the CDR3 is TGTGCCAGCAGCTTACCACAGGGCGCGAACACTGAAGCTTTCTTT.

The V gene is TRBV7-2, the J gene TRBJ1-2; D gene unclear. The V gene lost 1 base and the J gene lost 4 bases, with 10 bases spanning the gap. Germline loops: CDR1 SGHTA, CDR2 FQGNSA. The CDR3 has 14 residues. The CDR3 DNA sequence: TGTGCCAGCAGCTTAGAGGGTCCCTTCTATGGCTACACCTTC. This sequence encodes CASSLEGPFYGYTF.

This clone is a singleton in its sample. The CDR3 bases are TGTGCCAGCAGCTTAGTTGCAGGAGCAACTAATGAAAAACTGTTTTTT. Its protein product is CASSLVAGATNEKLFF. The chain recombines TRBV7-6 with TRBJ1-4; D remains ambiguous. Per germline, CDR1 SGHVS and CDR2 FNYEAQ. V lost 1 base, J lost 0 bases, and 9 bases lay in between. The CDR3 covers 16 residues.

The chain is built from TRBV29-1 and TRBJ1-2, with TRBD1 matching 9 bases. J lost 2 bases, V lost 6 bases, and 13 bases had no gene match. Germline CDR1 and CDR2: SQVTM and ANQGSEA. This CDR3 has 16 amino acids. CDR3 residues: CSVRTTPGTGNYGYTF. The CDR3 nucleotides are TGCAGCGTCCGAACCACCCCCGGGACAGGGAACTATGGCTACACCTTC.

The chain uses TRBV29-1 and TRBJ2-1, with TRBD1 matching over 7 bases. V dropped 7 bases and J dropped 9; count of bases not matched to a gene: 12. CDR1 SQVTM and CDR2 ANQGSEA come from the germline V gene. There are 13 residues in the CDR3. The CDR3 nucleotides are TGCAGCGCCCTGCTAGGGGGCGTGGGTGAGCAGTTCTTC. Its protein is CSALLGGVGEQFF.

The V and J genes are TRBV29-1 and TRBJ1-1; D is possibly TRBD1 (5 bases). The CDR3 is 11 residues long. Germline loops: CDR1 SQVTM, CDR2 ANQGSEA. Trimming shortened V by 4 bases and J by 7 bases, and 10 bases separated the two germline ends. Here the CDR3 DNA reads TGCAGCGTTGTAACCCAGGGTGAAGCTTTCTTT. This codes for CSVVTQGEAFF.

V usage is TRBV29-1 and J usage is TRBJ1-1; tentative D call: TRBD1 (6 bases). This CDR3 has 11 residues. V was pared by 6 bases and J by 10 bases, with 15 bases between. Germline values: CDR1 SQVTM, CDR2 ANQGSEA. The DNA for the CDR3 is TGCAGCGTCGCGGGACACTTGGGAGCTTTCTTT. Its protein is CSVAGHLGAFF.

V gene TRBV9 combines with J gene TRBJ1-1; TRBD1 might be the D (6 bases). V shed 4 bases and J shed 2 bases, with 15 bases lying between them. The CDR3 runs 15 residues. Germline V CDR1 and CDR2: SGDLS, YYNGEE. CDR3 sequence: CASSTETGLNTEAFF. The CDR3 DNA reads as TGTGCCAGCAGCACAGAGACAGGCCTTAACACTGAAGCTTTCTTT.

The genes are TRBV30 and TRBJ2-7, with 9 bases that match TRBD1. The germline gives CDR1 GTSNPN, CDR2 SVGIG (reference sequence). V shed 4 bases, J shed 4 bases, and the junction held 8 bases outside the gene matches. CDR3 length: 14 amino acids. CDR3 in amino acids: CAWTHGTGQYEQYF. The CDR3 nucleotides read TGTGCCTGGACACACGGGACAGGGCAATACGAGCAGTACTTC. Combining the CDR3 with reference TRBV30 and TRBJ2-7 gives the whole variable domain SQTIHQWPATLVQPVGSPLSLECTVEGTSNPNLYWYRQAAGRGLQLLFYSVGIGQISSEVPQNLSASRPQDRQFILSSKKLLLSDSGFYLCAWTHGTGQYEQYFGPGTRLTVT.

This clone was seen many times. The gene calls are TRBV7-8 and TRBJ2-1, with D possibly TRBD1 on 5 matching bases. V lost 5 bases to trimming and J lost 4 bases, with 9 bases between them. CDR1 is SGHVS and CDR2 is FQNEAQ in the germline V gene. The CDR3 length is 13 residues. CDR3 sequence: CASSLGLYNEQFF. The CDR3 bases are TGTGCCAGCAGCCTGGGGCTATACAATGAGCAGTTCTTC.

The chain joins TRBV6-4 to TRBJ2-6; no reliable D call. Deletions cut 6 bases from V and 2 bases from J, with 8 bases between. CDR3 length: 14 amino acids. Germline assignment: CDR1 MRHNA and CDR2 SNTAGT. The DNA of the CDR3 is TGTGCCAGCAGGCCGGATCCTGGGGCCAACGTCCTGACTTTC. Translation: CASRPDPGANVLTF.

The chain is built from TRBV29-1 and TRBJ2-3, with a possible D match to TRBD2 (6 bases). Germline loops: CDR1 SQVTM, CDR2 ANQGSEA. Trimming left V 3 bases short and J 4 bases short, with 17 bases between. The CDR3 contains 15 residues. Here the CDR3 DNA reads TGCAGCGTTGAGAGCTCCGGGACTTATTCAGATACGCAGTATTTT. The encoded protein is CSVESSGTYSDTQYF.

This clone was observed a single time. The chain has TRBV11-1 and TRBJ1-2; TRBD1 is a possible D gene (5 bases). The CDR3 is 15 residues long. Germline-derived CDR1 and CDR2 are SGHAT and FQDESV (reference sequence). Trimming left V 3 bases short and J 6 bases short, with 17 bases between. CDR3 protein: CASSFQPIGGDGYTF. Written as DNA, the CDR3 is TGTGCCAGCAGCTTCCAGCCTATCGGGGGGGATGGCTACACCTTC.

The chain carries TRBV29-1 and TRBJ2-5; D possibly matches TRBD1 or TRBD2 (5 bases each). Trimming took off 5 bases at V and 0 bases at J, with 19 bases between the two ends. Germline loops: CDR1 SQVTM, CDR2 ANQGSEA. CDR3 size: 16 residues. The CDR3 region has the DNA TGCAGCGTTACCAAGCCCCTCCGGGGACACCAAGAGACCCAGTACTTC. The encoded protein is CSVTKPLRGHQETQYF.

This chain links TRBV29-1 with TRBJ1-2, with 9 positions matching TRBD1. The CDR3 runs to 14 residues. With V trimmed by 6 bases and J by 2 bases, 7 bases remained unmatched. CDR1 and CDR2 from the germline V gene are SQVTM and ANQGSEA. The CDR3 here is CSVTEQGANYGYTF. The CDR3 coding sequence is TGCAGCGTGACCGAACAGGGGGCGAACTATGGCTACACCTTC.

This clone was observed once. The J gene is TRBJ2-7, the V gene TRBV9; 9 bases match TRBD1. The trim removed 4 bases at V and 6 bases at J, leaving 5 bases unmatched. The length of the CDR3 is 13 residues. CDR1 and CDR2 (germline): SGDLS, YYNGEE. CDR3 sequence reads: CASSLDRGGEQYF. DNA for the CDR3: TGTGCCAGCAGCCTCGACAGGGGGGGCGAGCAGTACTTC. The complete variable domain, with remaining parts taken from reference TRBV9 and TRBJ2-7, reads DSGVTQTPKHLITATGQRVTLRCSPRSGDLSVYWYQQSLDQGLQFLIQYYNGEERAKGNILERFSAQQFPDLHSELNLSSLELGDSALYFCASSLDRGGEQYFGPGTRLTVT.

CDR3 nucleotides: TGTGCCAGCAGCGATAACACCGGGGAGCTGTTTTTT. Its translation is CASSDNTGELFF. This sequence joins TRBV7-8 and TRBJ2-2; D gene uncertain. Trimming took 5 bases from V and 2 from J, leaving 3 bases between them. Germline V gene data show CDR1 as SGHVS and CDR2 as FQNEAQ. CDR3 size: 12 residues.

The J gene is TRBJ2-3, the V gene TRBV9, with 13 positions matching TRBD2. The germline V gene encodes CDR1 SGDLS and CDR2 YYNGEE. The CDR3 runs 15 residues. Trimming at V came to 2 bases and at J to 5 bases, leaving 2 bases not matched to a gene. The CDR3 DNA sequence: TGTGCCAGCAGCGTCGGACTAGCGGGGGAAGATACGCAGTATTTT. It yields the protein CASSVGLAGEDTQYF.

CDR3 residues: CASSQAGEAFF. CDR3 DNA sequence: TGCGCCAGCAGCCAAGCTGGTGAAGCTTTCTTT. The chain employs TRBV4-1 and TRBJ1-1; no clear D. The V end lost 1 base, the J end lost 7 bases, and 4 bases lay between the germline ends. The CDR3 sequence is 11 residues long. The germline V gene encodes CDR1 MGHRA and CDR2 YSYEKL.

This chain joins TRBV7-2 and TRBJ2-7, with 9 bases that match TRBD1. CDR3 size: 14 residues. Germline lookup yields CDR1 SGHTA and CDR2 FQGNSA. V lost 10 bases, J lost 9 bases, and 16 bases stayed unmatched. The CDR3 is CATGKGQGYEGQYF. For the CDR3, the DNA is TGTGCCACCGGCAAGGGACAGGGCTACGAGGGGCAGTACTTC.

This chain connects TRBV25-1 to TRBJ2-1; tentatively, D is TRBD1 (5 bases). CDR1 and CDR2 (germline): MGHDK, SYGVNS. This CDR3 comprises 13 residues. V lost 11 bases and J 7 bases, leaving 18 bases between the germline ends. The CDR3: CASKDTLGNEQFF. The CDR3 region has the DNA TGTGCCTCCAAGGACACCCTAGGGAATGAGCAGTTCTTC.

The chain couples TRBV7-3 to TRBJ2-5, with 10 nucleotides matching TRBD1. The CDR3 is made up of 14 amino acids. Germline V lookup: CDR1 SGHTA, CDR2 FQGTGA. V lost 5 bases to trimming and J lost 3 bases; unmatched junction nucleotides: 3. The CDR3 DNA reads TGTGCCAGCAGCCCGGGACAGGGGAAAGAGACCCAGTACTTC. This translates into CASSPGQGKETQYF.

This clone was counted a few times. This chain links TRBV5-1 with TRBJ2-3, with 8 positions matching TRBD2. The CDR3 consists of 15 residues. The J segment lost 5 bases and the V segment lost 2 bases, leaving 7 bases of the junction unmatched. The germline gives CDR1 SGHRS, CDR2 YFSETQ. CDR3 nucleotides: TGCGCCAGCAGCTTAGCGGGGGATTACCTAGATACGCAGTATTTT. Translating it yields CASSLAGDYLDTQYF. The full variable domain, with the rest looked up from reference TRBV5-1 and TRBJ2-3, is KAGVTQTPRYLIKTRGQQVTLSCSPISGHRSVSWYQQTPGQGLQFLFEYFSETQRNKGNFPGRFSGRQFSNSRSEMNVSTLELGDSALYLCASSLAGDYLDTQYFGPGTRLTVL.

This clone was picked up a small number of times. The V gene is TRBV25-1, the J gene TRBJ2-7; perhaps TRBD1 as D (6 bases). Germline V gene sequence: CDR1 MGHDK, CDR2 SYGVNS. The CDR3 length is 15 residues. Trimming shortened V by 2 bases and J by 6 bases, and 17 bases separated the two germline ends. CDR3: CASSEGGQPWGEQYF. CDR3 in DNA: TGTGCCAGCAGTGAAGGGGGACAACCCTGGGGCGAGCAGTACTTC.